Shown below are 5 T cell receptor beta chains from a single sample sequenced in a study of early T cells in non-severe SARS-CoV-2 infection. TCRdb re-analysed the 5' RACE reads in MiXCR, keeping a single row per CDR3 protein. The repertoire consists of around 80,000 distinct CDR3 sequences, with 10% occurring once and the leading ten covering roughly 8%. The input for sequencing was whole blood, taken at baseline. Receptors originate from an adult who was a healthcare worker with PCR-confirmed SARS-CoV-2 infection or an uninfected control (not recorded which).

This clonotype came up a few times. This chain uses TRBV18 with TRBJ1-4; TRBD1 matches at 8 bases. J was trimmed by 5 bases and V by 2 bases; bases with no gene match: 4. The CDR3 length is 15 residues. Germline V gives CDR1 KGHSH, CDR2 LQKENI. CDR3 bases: TGTGCCAGCTCACCAGGAAGGGACAGGAATGAAAAACTGTTTTTT. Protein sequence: CASSPGRDRNEKLFF.

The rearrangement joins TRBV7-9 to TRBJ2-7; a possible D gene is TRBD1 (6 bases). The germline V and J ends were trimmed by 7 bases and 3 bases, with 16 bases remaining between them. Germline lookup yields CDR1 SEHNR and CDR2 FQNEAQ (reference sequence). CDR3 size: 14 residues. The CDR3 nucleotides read TGTGCCAGCACGCACCAGGGGTACGACTACGAGCAGTACTTC. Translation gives CASTHQGYDYEQYF.

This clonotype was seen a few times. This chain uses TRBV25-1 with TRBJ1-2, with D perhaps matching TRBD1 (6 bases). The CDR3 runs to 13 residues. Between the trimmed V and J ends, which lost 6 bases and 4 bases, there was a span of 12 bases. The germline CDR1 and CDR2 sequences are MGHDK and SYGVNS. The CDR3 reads CASSSGQTYGYTF. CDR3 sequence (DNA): TGTGCCAGCAGCTCCGGACAGACCTATGGCTACACCTTC.

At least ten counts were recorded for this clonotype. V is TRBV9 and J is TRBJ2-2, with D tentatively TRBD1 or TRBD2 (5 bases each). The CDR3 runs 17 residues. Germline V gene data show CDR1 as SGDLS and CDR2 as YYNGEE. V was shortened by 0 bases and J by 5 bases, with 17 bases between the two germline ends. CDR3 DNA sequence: TGTGCCAGCAGCGTAGAACCCCACCAGGGACGAACCGGGGAGCTGTTTTTT. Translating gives CASSVEPHQGRTGELFF. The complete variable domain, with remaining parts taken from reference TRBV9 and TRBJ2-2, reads DSGVTQTPKHLITATGQRVTLRCSPRSGDLSVYWYQQSLDQGLQFLIQYYNGEERAKGNILERFSAQQFPDLHSELNLSSLELGDSALYFCASSVEPHQGRTGELFFGEGSRLTVL.

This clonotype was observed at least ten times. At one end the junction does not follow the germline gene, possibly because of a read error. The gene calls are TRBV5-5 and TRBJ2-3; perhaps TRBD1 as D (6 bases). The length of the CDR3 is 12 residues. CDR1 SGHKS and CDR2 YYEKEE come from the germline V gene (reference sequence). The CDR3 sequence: CASSLRTETQYF. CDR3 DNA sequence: TGTGCCAGCAGCTTAAGGACAGAGACGCAGTATTTT.